The 5 T cell receptor beta chains listed next were all sequenced from one sample in a study of blood T cell repertoires in COVID-19 (dated by TCRdb to 2018 to 2020). Receptor libraries were prepared by the immunoSEQ multiplex PCR assay. In TCRdb, the immuneACCESS table is reduced to in-frame sequences with V and J assigned. These tables do not hold every clone; where another copy was compared, an unresolved V gene accounts for under half, and the others remain unexplained. This sample comprises approximately 210,000 clones, 75% to 90% of them detected only once. The ten largest make up about 2.2% of the sample. The sample comprised peripheral blood. Receptors were obtained from a man younger than 45 who had recovered from COVID-19.

The chain links TRBV9 to TRBJ2-3; maybe TRBD2 (6 bases). This CDR3 spans 18 amino acids. Trimming cost V 3 bases and J 0 bases, with 20 bases left between them. Per germline, CDR1 SGDLS and CDR2 YYNGEE. The DNA for the CDR3 is TGTGCCAGCAGCGAGGCCGGGGGTAGCGTTTGGAGCACAGATACGCAGTATTTT. Its translation is CASSEAGGSVWSTDTQYF.

The chain links TRBV6-2 or TRBV6-3 to TRBJ2-3, with 8 bases aligning to TRBD1. After removal of 6 bases from V and 1 base from J, the junction contained 6 bases not matched to a gene. Per the germline V gene, CDR1 is MNHEY and CDR2 is SVGEGT. There are 15 residues in the CDR3. The CDR3 DNA sequence: TGTGCCAGCAGCCTCCCGGGACAGGGCACAGATACGCAGTATTTT. Its translation is CASSLPGQGTDTQYF.

The chain employs TRBV19 and TRBJ1-5; 8 positions agree with TRBD1. V dropped 10 bases and J dropped 4; count of bases not matched to a gene: 9. The germline V gene has CDR1 LNHDA and CDR2 SQIVND (reference sequence). This CDR3 is built from 14 residues. The chain's CDR3 is CATETGAGNQPQHF. The CDR3 region has the DNA TGTGCCACCGAGACAGGGGCTGGGAATCAGCCCCAGCATTTT.

This clone was seen only once. The V gene is TRBV10-3, the J gene TRBJ2-3; TRBD1 is a possible D gene (5 bases). This CDR3 has 19 residues. V was trimmed by 3 bases and J by 6 bases, leaving 28 bases between them. Germline CDR1 is ENHRY and CDR2 is SYGVKD. The DNA of the CDR3 is TGTGCCATCAGTGAAAGGGAAGGGGTGAACCCACCAGTATGTGATACGCAGTATTTT. The encoded protein is CAISEREGVNPPVCDTQYF.

This sequence joins TRBV28 and TRBJ1-4, with D possibly TRBD1 on 6 matching bases. The CDR3 has 16 amino acids. With 5 bases removed from V and 4 bases from J, the gap between germline ends came to 17 bases. The germline gives CDR1 MDHEN, CDR2 SYDVKM. CDR3 sequence: CASSHEDGGLNEKLFF. CDR3 bases: TGTGCCAGCAGTCACGAGGATGGGGGCCTTAATGAAAAACTGTTTTTT.